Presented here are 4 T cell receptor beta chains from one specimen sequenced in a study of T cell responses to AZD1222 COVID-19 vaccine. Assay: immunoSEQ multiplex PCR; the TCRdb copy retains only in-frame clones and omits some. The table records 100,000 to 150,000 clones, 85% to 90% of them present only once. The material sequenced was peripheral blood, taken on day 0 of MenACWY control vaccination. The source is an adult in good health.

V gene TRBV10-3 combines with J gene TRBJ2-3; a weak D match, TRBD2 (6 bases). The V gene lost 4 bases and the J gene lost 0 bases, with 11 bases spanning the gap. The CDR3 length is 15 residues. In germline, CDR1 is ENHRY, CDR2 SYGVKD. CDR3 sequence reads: CAISGRTTSTDTQYF. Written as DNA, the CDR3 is TGTGCCATCAGTGGAAGGACTACTAGCACAGATACGCAGTATTTT.

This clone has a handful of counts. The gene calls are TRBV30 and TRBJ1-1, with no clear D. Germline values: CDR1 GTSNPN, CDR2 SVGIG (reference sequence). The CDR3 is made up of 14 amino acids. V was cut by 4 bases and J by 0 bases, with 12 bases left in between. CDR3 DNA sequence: TGTGCCTGGATTTCTCGGACCCTGAACACTGAAGCTTTCTTT. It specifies CAWISRTLNTEAFF.

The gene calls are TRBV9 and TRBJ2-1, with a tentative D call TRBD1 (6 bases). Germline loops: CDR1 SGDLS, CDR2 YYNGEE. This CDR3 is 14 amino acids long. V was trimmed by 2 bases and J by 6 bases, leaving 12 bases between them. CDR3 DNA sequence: TGTGCCAGCAGCGTGGACAGAGACTTCAATGAGCAGTTCTTC. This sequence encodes CASSVDRDFNEQFF.

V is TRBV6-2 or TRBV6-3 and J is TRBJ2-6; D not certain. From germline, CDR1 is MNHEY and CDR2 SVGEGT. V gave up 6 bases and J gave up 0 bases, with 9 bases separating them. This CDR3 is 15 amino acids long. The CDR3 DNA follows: TGTGCCAGCAGCTTTATTGACTCTGGGGCCAACGTCCTGACTTTC. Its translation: CASSFIDSGANVLTF.